This TCR beta chain was sequenced in a study of blood T cell repertoires in COVID-19. Study details: COVID-19 samples from acute and convalescent phases originated in the United States, Italy and Spain.

This clone was picked up a small number of times. TCRdb's table, derived via immunoSEQ multiplex PCR, lists solely in-frame clones and lacks some. In the table there are about 190,000 clones, about nine tenths of which are singletons. Material: peripheral blood. The sequence derives from a man aged 18 to 35 with active or convalescent COVID-19.

This CDR3 reads CSVDGTGEDYGYTF. The CDR3 coding sequence is TGCAGCGTTGATGGAACAGGGGAGGACTATGGCTACACCTTC. This chain links TRBV29-1 with TRBJ1-2; TRBD1 agrees at 7 bases. Germline CDR1 reads SQVTM; CDR2 reads ANQGSEA. V lost 3 bases to trimming and J lost 3 bases; unmatched junction nucleotides: 7. The CDR3 extends over 14 amino acids.